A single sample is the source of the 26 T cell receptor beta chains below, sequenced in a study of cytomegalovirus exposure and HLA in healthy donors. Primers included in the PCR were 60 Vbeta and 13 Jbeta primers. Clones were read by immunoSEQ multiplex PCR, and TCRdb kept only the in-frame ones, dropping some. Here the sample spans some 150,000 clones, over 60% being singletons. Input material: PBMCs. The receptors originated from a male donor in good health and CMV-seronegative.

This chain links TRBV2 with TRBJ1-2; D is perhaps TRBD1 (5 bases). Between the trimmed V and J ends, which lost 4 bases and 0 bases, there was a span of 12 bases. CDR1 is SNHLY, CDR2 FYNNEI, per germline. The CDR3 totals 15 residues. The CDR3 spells CASSAYRNTNYGYTF. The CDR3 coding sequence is TGTGCCAGCAGTGCCTACAGGAACACTAACTATGGCTACACCTTC.

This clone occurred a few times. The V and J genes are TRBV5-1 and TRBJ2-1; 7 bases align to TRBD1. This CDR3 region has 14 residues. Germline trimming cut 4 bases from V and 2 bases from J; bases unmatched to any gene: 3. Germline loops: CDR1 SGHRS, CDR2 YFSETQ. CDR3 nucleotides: TGCGCCAGCAGCGAGACAGGGACCTACAATGAGCAGTTCTTC. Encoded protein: CASSETGTYNEQFF.

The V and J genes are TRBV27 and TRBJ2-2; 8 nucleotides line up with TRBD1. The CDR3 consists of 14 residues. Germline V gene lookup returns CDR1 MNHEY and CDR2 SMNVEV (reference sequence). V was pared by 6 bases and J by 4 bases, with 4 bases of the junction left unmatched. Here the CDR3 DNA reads TGTGCCAGCAGCCGCGGACAGGGCACCGGGGAGCTGTTTTTT. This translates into CASSRGQGTGELFF.

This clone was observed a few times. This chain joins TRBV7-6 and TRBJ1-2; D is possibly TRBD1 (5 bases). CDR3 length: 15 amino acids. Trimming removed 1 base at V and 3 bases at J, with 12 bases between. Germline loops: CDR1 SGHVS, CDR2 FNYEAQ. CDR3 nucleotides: TGTGCCAGCAGCTTAGTCAGGGATATGGACTATGGCTACACCTTC. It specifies CASSLVRDMDYGYTF. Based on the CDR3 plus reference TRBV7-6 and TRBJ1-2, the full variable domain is GAGVSQSPRYKVTKRGQDVALRCDPISGHVSLYWYRQALGQGPEFLTYFNYEAQQDKSGLPNDRFSAERPEGSISTLTIQRTEQRDSAMYRCASSLVRDMDYGYTFGSGTRLTVV.

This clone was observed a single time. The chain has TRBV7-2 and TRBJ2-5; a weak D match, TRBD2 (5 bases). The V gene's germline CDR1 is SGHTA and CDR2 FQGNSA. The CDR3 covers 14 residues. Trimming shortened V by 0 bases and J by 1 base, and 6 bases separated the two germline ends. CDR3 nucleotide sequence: TGTGCCAGCAGCTTAGCTAGCGTCCAAGAGACCCAGTACTTC. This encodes CASSLASVQETQYF.

This CDR3 reads CASSLRGLGQPQHF. CDR3 DNA: TGTGCCAGCAGCTTGAGAGGGTTGGGACAGCCCCAGCATTTT. The chain has TRBV7-6 and TRBJ1-5, with D hard to call. Germline V gives CDR1 SGHVS, CDR2 FNYEAQ. The CDR3 is 14 amino acids. V was pared by 3 bases and J by 7 bases, with 13 bases between. The full variable domain, in which reference TRBV7-6 and TRBJ1-5 provide the parts outside the CDR3, is GAGVSQSPRYKVTKRGQDVALRCDPISGHVSLYWYRQALGQGPEFLTYFNYEAQQDKSGLPNDRFSAERPEGSISTLTIQRTEQRDSAMYRCASSLRGLGQPQHFGDGTRLSIL.

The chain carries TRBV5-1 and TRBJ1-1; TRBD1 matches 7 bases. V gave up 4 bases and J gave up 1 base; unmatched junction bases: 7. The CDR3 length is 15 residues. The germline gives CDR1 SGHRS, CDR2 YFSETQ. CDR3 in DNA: TGCGCCAGCAGCCCCCGGGACAGTGGGAACACTGAAGCTTTCTTT. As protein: CASSPRDSGNTEAFF.

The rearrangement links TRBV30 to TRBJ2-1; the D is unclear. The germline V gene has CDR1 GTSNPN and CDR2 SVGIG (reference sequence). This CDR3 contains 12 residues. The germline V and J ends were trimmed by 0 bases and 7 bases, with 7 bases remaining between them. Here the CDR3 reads CAWSVVLNEQFF. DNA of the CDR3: TGTGCCTGGAGTGTTGTTCTGAATGAGCAGTTCTTC.

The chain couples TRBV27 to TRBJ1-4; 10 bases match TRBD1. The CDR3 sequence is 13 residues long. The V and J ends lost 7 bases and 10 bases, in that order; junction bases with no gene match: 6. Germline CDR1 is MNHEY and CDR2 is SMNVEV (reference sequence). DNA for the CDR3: TGTGCCAGCATGGGACAGGGGATAGGAAAACTGTTTTTT. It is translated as CASMGQGIGKLFF.

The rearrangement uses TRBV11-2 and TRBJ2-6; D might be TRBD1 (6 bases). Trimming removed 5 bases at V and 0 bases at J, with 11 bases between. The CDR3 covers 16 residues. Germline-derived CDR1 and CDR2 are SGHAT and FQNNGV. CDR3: CASSQGIGSGANVLTF. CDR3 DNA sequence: TGTGCCAGCAGCCAGGGGATAGGCTCTGGGGCCAACGTCCTGACTTTC. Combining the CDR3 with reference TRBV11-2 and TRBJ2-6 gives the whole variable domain EAGVAQSPRYKIIEKRQSVAFWCNPISGHATLYWYQQILGQGPKLLIQFQNNGVVDDSQLPKDRFSAERLKGVDSTLKIQPAKLEDSAVYLCASSQGIGSGANVLTFGAGSRLTVL.

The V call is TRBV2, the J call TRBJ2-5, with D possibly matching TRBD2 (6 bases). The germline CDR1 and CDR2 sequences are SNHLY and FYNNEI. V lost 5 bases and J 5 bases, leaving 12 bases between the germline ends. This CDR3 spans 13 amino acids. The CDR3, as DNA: TGTGCCAGCAGTCCAGGGAGGATCGAGACCCAGTACTTC. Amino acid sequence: CASSPGRIETQYF.

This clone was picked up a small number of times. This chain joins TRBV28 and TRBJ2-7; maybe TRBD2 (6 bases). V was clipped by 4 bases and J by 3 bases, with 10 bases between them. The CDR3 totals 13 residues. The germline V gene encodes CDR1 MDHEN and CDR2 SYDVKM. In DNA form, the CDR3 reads TGTGCCAGCAGTTCGGGACTGAACTACGAGCAGTACTTC. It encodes CASSSGLNYEQYF.

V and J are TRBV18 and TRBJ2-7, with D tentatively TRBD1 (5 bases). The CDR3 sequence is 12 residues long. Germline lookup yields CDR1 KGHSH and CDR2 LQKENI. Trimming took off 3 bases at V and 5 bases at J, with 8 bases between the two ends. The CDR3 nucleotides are TGTGCCAGCTCACCCGCAGGGCACGAGCAGTACTTC. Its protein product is CASSPAGHEQYF.

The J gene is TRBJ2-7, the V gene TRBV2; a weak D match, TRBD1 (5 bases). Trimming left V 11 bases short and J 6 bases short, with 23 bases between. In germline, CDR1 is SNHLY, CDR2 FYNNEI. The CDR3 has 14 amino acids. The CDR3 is CAPGRPDWGLEQYF. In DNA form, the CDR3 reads TGTGCCCCCGGGCGTCCCGATTGGGGCCTCGAGCAGTACTTC.

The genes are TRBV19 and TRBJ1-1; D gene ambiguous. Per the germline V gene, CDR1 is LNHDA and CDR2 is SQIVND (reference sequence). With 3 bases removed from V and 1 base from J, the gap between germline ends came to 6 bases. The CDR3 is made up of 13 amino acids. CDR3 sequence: CASSITENTEAFF. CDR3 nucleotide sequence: TGTGCCAGTAGTATTACAGAGAACACTGAAGCTTTCTTT.

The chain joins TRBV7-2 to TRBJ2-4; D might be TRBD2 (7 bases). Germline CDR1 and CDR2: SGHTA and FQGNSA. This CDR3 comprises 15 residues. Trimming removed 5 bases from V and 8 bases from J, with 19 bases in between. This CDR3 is CASSQGHGGPDIQYF. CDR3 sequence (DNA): TGTGCCAGCAGCCAAGGCCACGGGGGGCCGGACATTCAGTACTTC.

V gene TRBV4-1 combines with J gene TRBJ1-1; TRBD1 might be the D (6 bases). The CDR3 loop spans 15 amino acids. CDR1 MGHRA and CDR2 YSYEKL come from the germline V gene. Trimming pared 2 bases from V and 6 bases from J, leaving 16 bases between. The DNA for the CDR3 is TGCGCCAGCAGCCAAAAAAGGGGGGGCCTCGCTGAAGCTTTCTTT. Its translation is CASSQKRGGLAEAFF.

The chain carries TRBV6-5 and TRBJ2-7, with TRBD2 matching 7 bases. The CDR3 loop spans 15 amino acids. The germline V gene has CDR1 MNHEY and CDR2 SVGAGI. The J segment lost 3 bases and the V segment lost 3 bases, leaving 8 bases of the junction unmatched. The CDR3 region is CASSYHGSGGYEQYF. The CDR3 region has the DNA TGTGCCAGCAGTTATCACGGATCGGGGGGCTACGAGCAGTACTTC.

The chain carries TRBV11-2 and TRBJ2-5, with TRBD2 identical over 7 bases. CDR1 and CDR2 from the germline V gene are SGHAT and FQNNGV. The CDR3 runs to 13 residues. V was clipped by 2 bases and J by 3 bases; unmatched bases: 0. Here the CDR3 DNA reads TGTGCCAGCAGCTTACGGGGGGAAGAGACCCAGTACTTC. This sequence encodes CASSLRGEETQYF.

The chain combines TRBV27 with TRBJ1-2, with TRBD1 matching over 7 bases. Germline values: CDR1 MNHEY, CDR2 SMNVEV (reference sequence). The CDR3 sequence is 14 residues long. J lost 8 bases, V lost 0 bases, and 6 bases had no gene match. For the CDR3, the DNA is TGTGCCAGCAGTTTATCGAAGGGGGCATTCGGCTACACCTTC. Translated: CASSLSKGAFGYTF.

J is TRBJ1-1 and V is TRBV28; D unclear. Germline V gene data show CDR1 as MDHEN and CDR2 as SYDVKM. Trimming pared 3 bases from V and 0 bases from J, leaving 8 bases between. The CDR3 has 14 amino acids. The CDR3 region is CASSLEALNTEAFF. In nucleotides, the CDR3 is TGTGCCAGCAGTTTGGAGGCGTTGAACACTGAAGCTTTCTTT.

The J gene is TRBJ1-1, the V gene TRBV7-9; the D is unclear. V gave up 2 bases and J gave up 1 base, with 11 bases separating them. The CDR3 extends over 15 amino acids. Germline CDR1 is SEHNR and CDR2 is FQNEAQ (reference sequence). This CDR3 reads CASSLRGHGNTEAFF. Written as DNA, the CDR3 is TGTGCCAGCAGCTTAAGAGGGCATGGGAACACTGAAGCTTTCTTT.

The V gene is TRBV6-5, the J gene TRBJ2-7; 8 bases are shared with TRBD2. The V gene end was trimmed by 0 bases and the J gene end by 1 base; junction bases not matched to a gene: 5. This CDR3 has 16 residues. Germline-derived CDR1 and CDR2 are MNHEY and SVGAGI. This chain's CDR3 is CASSYSAGAKSYEQYF. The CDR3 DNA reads TGTGCCAGCAGTTACTCAGCGGGAGCGAAATCCTACGAGCAGTACTTC.

The CDR3 protein is CASIFGPNSPLHF. The CDR3 DNA sequence: TGTGCCAGCATTTTTGGGCCGAATTCACCCCTCCACTTT. The J gene is TRBJ1-6, the V gene TRBV2, with no clear D. V lost 7 bases to trimming and J lost 7 bases, with 11 bases between them. CDR3 length: 13 amino acids. Germline CDR1 and CDR2: SNHLY and FYNNEI.

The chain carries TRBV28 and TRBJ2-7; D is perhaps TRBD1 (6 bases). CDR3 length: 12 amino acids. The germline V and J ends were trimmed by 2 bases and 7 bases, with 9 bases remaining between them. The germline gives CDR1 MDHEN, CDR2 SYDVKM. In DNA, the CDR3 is TGTGCCAGCAGTTTAAGAAGGGGGGAGCAGTACTTC. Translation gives CASSLRRGEQYF. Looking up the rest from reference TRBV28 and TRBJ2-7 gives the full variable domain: DVKVTQSSRYLVKRTGEKVFLECVQDMDHENMFWYRQDPGLGLRLIYFSYDVKMKEKGDIPEGYSVSREKKERFSLILESASTNQTSMYLCASSLRRGEQYFGPGTRLTVT.

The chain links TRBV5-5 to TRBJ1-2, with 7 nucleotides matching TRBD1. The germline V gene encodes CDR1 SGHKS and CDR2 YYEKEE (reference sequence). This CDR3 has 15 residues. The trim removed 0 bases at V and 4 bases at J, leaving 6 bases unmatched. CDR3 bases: TGTGCCAGCAGCTTGGACAGGGGCGATTTCTATGGCTACACCTTC. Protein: CASSLDRGDFYGYTF.